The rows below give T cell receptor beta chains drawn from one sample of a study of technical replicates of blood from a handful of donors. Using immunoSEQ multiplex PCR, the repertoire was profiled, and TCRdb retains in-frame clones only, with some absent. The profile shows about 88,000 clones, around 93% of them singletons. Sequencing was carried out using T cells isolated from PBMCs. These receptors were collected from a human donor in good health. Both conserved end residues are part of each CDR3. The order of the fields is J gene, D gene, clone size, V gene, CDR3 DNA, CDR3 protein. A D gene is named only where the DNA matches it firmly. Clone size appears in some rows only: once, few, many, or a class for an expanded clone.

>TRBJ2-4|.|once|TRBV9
TGTGCCAGCGCCGGACAGATGGGAATTCAGTACTTC
CASAGQMGIQYF
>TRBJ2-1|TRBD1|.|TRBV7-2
TGTGCCAGCAGCTTGATTTGGATACAACAGGGGAATGAGCAGTTCTTC
CASSLIWIQQGNEQFF
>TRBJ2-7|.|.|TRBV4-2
TGTGCCAGCAGCCAGGACCGGGAGCTGGAGAACGAGCAGTACTTC
CASSQDRELENEQYF
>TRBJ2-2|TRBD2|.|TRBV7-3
TGTGCCAGCAGCTTATCTGGCGGGAGGGAGTACACCGGGGAGCTGTTTTTT
CASSLSGGREYTGELFF
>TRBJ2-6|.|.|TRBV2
TGTGCCAGCCGGCCAGGCGTCTCTGGGGCCAACGTCCTGACTTTC
CASRPGVSGANVLTF
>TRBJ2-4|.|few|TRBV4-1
TGCGCCAGCAGCCCCTACGGGGTCCCGGGTAACATTCAGTACTTC
CASSPYGVPGNIQYF
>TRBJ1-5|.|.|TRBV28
TGTGCCAGCAGTTTGGGGCAGGGTTCTTTCCTTCAGCCCCAGCATTTT
CASSLGQGSFLQPQHF
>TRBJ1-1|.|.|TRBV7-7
TGTGCCAGCAGCCCCCGCAGGGCCGCTTTCTTT
CASSPRRAAFF
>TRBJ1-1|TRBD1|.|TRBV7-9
TGTGCCAGCAGCTTAAAGATAGGGACAGGGCAACGTAACACTGAAGCTTTCTTT
CASSLKIGTGQRNTEAFF
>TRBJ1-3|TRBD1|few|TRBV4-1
TGCGCCAGCAGCCAAGATAGCAGGGGGCACGCTGGAAACACCATATATTTT
CASSQDSRGHAGNTIYF
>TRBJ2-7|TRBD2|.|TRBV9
TGTGCCAGCAGCCAGAGGGGAGGGACGACCTACGAGCAGTACTTC
CASSQRGGTTYEQYF
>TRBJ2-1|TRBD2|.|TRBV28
TGTGCCAGCAGTTTATGGGGGGGGACGAGGAATGAGCAGTTCTTC
CASSLWGGTRNEQFF
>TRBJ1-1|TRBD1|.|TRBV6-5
TGTGCCAGCAGTTGGACAGGGGGCTCGGGAGCTTTCTTT
CASSWTGGSGAFF
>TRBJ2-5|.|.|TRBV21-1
TGTGCCAGCAGCAAAATTCGGGAGAGTAAAGAGACCCAGTACTTC
CASSKIRESKETQYF
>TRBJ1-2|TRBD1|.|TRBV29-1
TGCAGCGTCCGTTCCGCTCCGGGACAGGGAATAGCTAACTATGGCTACACCTTC
CSVRSAPGQGIANYGYTF
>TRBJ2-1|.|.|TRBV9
TGTGCCAGCAGCACCCCCTTAGCGGATGAGCAGTTCTTC
CASSTPLADEQFF
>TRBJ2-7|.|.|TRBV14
TGTGCCAGCAGCCAAGACCTGAGGGAGCAGTACTTC
CASSQDLREQYF
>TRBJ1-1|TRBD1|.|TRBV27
TGTGCCAGCGGACTACAAGTAACCGGGACAGGGGAGGAGAACACTGAAGCTTTCTTT
CASGLQVTGTGEENTEAFF
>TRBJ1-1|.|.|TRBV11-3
TGTGCCAGCAGCTTGCTAACTGAAGCTTTCTTT
CASSLLTEAFF
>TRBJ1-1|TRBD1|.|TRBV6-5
TGTGCCAGCAGCCGGGACAGGCTTAACGCTTTCTTT
CASSRDRLNAFF
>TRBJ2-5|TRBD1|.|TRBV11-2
TGTGCCAGCAGCTTTTACAACAGGGGATCCAGAAAGACCCAGTACTTC
CASSFYNRGSRKTQYF
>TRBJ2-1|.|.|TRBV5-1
TGCGCCAGCAGCTTGGTAGTGGGAGTGTGGAATGAGCAGTTCTTC
CASSLVVGVWNEQFF
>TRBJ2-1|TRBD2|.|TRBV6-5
TGTGCCAGCAGTTACATGGGACTAGCCTACAATGAGCAGTTCTTC
CASSYMGLAYNEQFF
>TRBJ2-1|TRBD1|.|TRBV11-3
TGTGCCAGCGGACAGGGTCCCTACAATGAGCAGTTCTTC
CASGQGPYNEQFF
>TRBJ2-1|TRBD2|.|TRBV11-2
TGTGCCAGCAGCTTAACTAGCGGATTAAACTACAATGAGCAGTTCTTC
CASSLTSGLNYNEQFF
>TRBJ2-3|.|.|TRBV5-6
TGTGCCAGCAGCTACGGGTCAGATACGCAGTATTTT
CASSYGSDTQYF
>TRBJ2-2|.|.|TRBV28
TGTGCCAGCAGTTTCCCTAGCGTTACGAACACCGGGGAGCTGTTTTTT
CASSFPSVTNTGELFF
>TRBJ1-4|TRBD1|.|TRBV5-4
TGTGCCAGCAGGGGGACAGACGAGAATGAAAAACTGTTTTTT
CASRGTDENEKLFF
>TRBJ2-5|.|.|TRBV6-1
TGTGCCAGCAGTGAAGACTGGTGGGAGACCCAGTACTTC
CASSEDWWETQYF
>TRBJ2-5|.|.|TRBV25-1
TGTGCCAGCAGTGAAATGGTTAGCGTGGACGAGACCCAGTACTTC
CASSEMVSVDETQYF
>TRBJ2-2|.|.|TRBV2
TGTGCCAGCAAGCTAGTTGGGGAGCTGTTTTTT
CASKLVGELFF
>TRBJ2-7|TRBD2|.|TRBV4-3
TGCGCCAGCAGGCCCGGGCTAGCGGGAGGGCCCTACGAGCAGTACTTC
CASRPGLAGGPYEQYF
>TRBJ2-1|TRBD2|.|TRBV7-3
TGTGCCAGCAGCTTAGAGGCTAGCGGGAGGGTCCACAATGAGCAGTTCTTC
CASSLEASGRVHNEQFF
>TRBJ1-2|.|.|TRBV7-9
TGTGCCACCATTAAGGGGGAAGGCTACACCTTC
CATIKGEGYTF
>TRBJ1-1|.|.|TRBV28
TGTGCCAGCAGTTTATCGGGTTTCGAAGCTTTCTTT
CASSLSGFEAFF
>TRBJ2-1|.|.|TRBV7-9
TGTGCCAGCAGCTTTGGTGCGTCCTACAATGAGCAGTTCTTC
CASSFGASYNEQFF
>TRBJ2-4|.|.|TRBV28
TGTGCCAGCAGTTTAGAGGCTCAAATTGGCTTTCAGTACTTC
CASSLEAQIGFQYF
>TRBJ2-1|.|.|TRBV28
TGTGCCAGCACCATGGACAGCTACAATGAGCAGTTCTTC
CASTMDSYNEQFF
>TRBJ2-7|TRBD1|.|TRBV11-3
TGTGCCAGCAGTTATACAGGGGGCGAGACGTGGTACGAGCAGTACTTC
CASSYTGGETWYEQYF
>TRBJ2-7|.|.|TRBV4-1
TGCGCCAGCAGCCAAGTAGGCCAGCCCGCGGCGCACGAGCAGTACTTC
CASSQVGQPAAHEQYF
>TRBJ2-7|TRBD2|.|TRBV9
TGTGCCAGCCGAAAATATGGGCGGGGGAGGGCCGGATACGAGCAGTACTTC
CASRKYGRGRAGYEQYF
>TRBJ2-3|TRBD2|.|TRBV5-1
TGCGCCAGCAGCCCAGCGGGACGCACAGATACGCAGTATTTT
CASSPAGRTDTQYF
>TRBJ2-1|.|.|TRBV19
TGTGCCAGTAGTATTTTTTTGTTAGCGGAAAAATACAATGAGCAGTTCTTC
CASSIFLLAEKYNEQFF
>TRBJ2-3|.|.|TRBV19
TGTGCCAGCGGCGAGAGCGCGAACACAGATACGCAGTATTTT
CASGESANTDTQYF
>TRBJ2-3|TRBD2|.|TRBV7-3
TGTGCCAGCAGCCCTAGCGGAGCTAGCACAGATACGCAGTATTTT
CASSPSGASTDTQYF
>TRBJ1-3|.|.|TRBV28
TGTGCCAGCAGTTTATGGAGGGGGACCATATATTTT
CASSLWRGTIYF
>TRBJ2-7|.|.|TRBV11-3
TGTGCCAGCAGCCTGCTGGGAGGTACAGGGGACGAGCAGTACTTC
CASSLLGGTGDEQYF
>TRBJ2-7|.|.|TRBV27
TGTGCCAGCAGTTCCATCCCCTACGAGCAGTACTTC
CASSSIPYEQYF
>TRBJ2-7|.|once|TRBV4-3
TGCGCCAGCAGCCCCGGGAGTGGGTACGAGCAGTACTTC
CASSPGSGYEQYF
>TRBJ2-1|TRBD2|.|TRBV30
TGTGCCTGGGGACTAGCCCGAAATGAGCAGTTCTTC
CAWGLARNEQFF
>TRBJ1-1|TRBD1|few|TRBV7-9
TGTGCCAGCAGCCCCGTCGGACAGGGGATGAACACTGAAGCTTTCTTT
CASSPVGQGMNTEAFF
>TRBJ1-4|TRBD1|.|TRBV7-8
TGTGCCAGCAGCTTAGGGGACAGGGACGAAAAACTGTTTTTT
CASSLGDRDEKLFF
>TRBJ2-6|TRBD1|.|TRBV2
TGTGCCAGAAGGGACAGGAGCTCTGGGGCCAACGTCCTGACTTTC
CARRDRSSGANVLTF
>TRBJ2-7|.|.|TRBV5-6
TGTGCCAGCAGCCTGGCCTTCTACGAGCAGTACTTC
CASSLAFYEQYF
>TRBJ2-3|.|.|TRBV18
TGTGCCAGCTCAGAGGCGACAGCTCAGGCAGATACGCAGTATTTT
CASSEATAQADTQYF